Reported below is one T cell receptor (beta chain). This receptor's antigen is unknown. Base quality data are lacking; no much larger clone is found one base away. TCR beta rearrangements were amplified from genomic DNA isolated from peripheral blood, not from sorted cells or RNA. Using a mixed TRB-A/B primer pool, multiplex touch-down PCR amplified rearranged TRB sequences covering the V, D and J segments. Illumina adapters and sample indices were added to the amplicons in two consecutive PCR reactions performed with Phusion HS II polymerase. Amplicons were gel-purified using the NucleoSpin Gel and PCR Clean-up kit and were subsequently checked with Qubit and an Agilent 2100 Bioanalyzer. Sequencing of the libraries was done on an Illumina MiSeq with paired-end, single-indexed 600-cycle runs. For the original study's pipeline: Processing of the TRB sequences was carried out with MiXCR versions 2.12 and 3.0.5. Each unique CDR3 nucleotide sequence was counted as one clone, and only productive sequences with at least two reads were retained. The repertoire metrics were Shannon diversity, evenness, clonality (defined as one minus evenness), and alpha-parameterized diversity profiles covering alpha 0 to 5. The IGoR algorithm was used to calculate generation probabilities of clones in the paired pre- and post-chemotherapy samples. Using fastp at Q25 and MiXCR, TCRdb reprocessed the public reads and kept productive beta chains. Entries are consolidated by CDR3 protein sequence, retaining the most common genes and DNA. TCRdb's processing, not the authors' own work, is the source of the V and J calls. The sample table shows roughly 1,100 distinct CDR3 sequences, and roughly 29% are seen once. The ten largest clones represent almost 95% of the sample.

The source of the sample is a study of T cell repertoires in aging, cancer and after chemotherapy (dated by TCRdb to between 2018 and 2021). As for the study more broadly: Six donor age groups were covered, ranging from 30 or younger up to 70 or older, and each group contained at least three individuals. To examine immunoaging and T cell reconstitution after chemotherapy, the study profiled TCR beta repertoires in peripheral blood from healthy donors and cancer patients. Alongside approximately 95 healthy donors serving as a reference group, the cohort included some 220 cancer patients, of whom some 91 had hematological cancers and 110 to 140 had solid cancers. Paired pre- and post-chemotherapy samples in the hematological group came from chronic lymphocytic leukemia patients treated with fludarabine- or bendamustine-based regimens. Some 9 million TCR reads were contained in the full dataset.

What the authors observed across the whole study: Compared with age-matched healthy donors, untreated patients with either hematological or solid cancers had significantly lower TCR diversity in the blood along with higher clonality. In healthy donors, the drop in TCR diversity with age came mainly from a loss of richness, whereas in cancer patients a loss of evenness also played a part. In both cancer cohorts, the median generation probability rose over the chemotherapy interval, which suggests that the repertoire was reconstituted through rebound thymic output. Hematological cancer patients had infiltration of lymphoid organs, and this infiltration may itself impair thymic emigration or peripheral T cell expansion. It was noted by the authors that conclusions about immunological memory after chemotherapy cannot be drawn from the repertoire data.

CDR1 and CDR2 are read off the germline V gene (reference sequence) as SGHNT and YYREEE. After removal of 0 bases from V and 7 bases from J, the junction retains 6 bases not matched to a gene. The CDR3 sequence holds 14 residues, the cysteine and phenylalanine included. Left in the record is the CDR3 DNA by itself, 42 bases read in frame from the first base. The clonotype was recovered from a human donor with a blood cancer. Sequencing input: blood. The chain couples TRBV5-4 to TRBJ1-2; 7 central bases correspond to TRBD1. CDR3 loop: CASSLVQGGGGYTF. The bases are TGTGCCAGCAGCTTGGTGCAGGGGGGAGGTGGCTACACCTTC.